A single sample is the source of the 7 T cell receptor beta chains below, sequenced in a study of T cells after yellow fever vaccination. TCRdb reprocessed the 5' RACE reads with MiXCR, giving one entry per CDR3 protein. The data show around 250,000 distinct CDR3 sequences, about 5.2% seen once. The sequencing here drew on CD4+ T cells sorted from PBMCs, taken on the day of the yellow fever booster vaccination. Every receptor here comes from a man between 18 and 35 years old who received the YFV17D yellow fever vaccine.

This clonotype was observed at least ten times. The chain uses TRBV6-5 and TRBJ2-5; TRBD2 might be the D (5 bases). Germline CDR1 MNHEY, CDR2 SVGAGI. The CDR3 covers 13 residues. V was pared by 6 bases and J by 4 bases, with 12 bases between. The CDR3 sequence: CASRDFVSETQYF. CDR3 sequence (DNA): TGTGCCAGCAGGGACTTTGTATCAGAGACCCAGTACTTC.

This clonotype appeared a few times. The rearrangement uses TRBV4-2 and TRBJ2-3; D not resolved. Trimming took off 3 bases at V and 6 bases at J, with 13 bases between the two ends. Germline V lookup: CDR1 LGHNA, CDR2 YNFKEQ. The CDR3 extends over 14 amino acids. The CDR3 DNA is TGTGCCAGCAGCCAGGAGACAAGTAGGGATACGCAGTATTTT. Its protein product is CASSQETSRDTQYF.

The rearrangement uses TRBV6-2 or TRBV6-3 and TRBJ1-5; the D is unclear. CDR1 and CDR2 from the germline V gene are MNHEY and SVGEGT. Trimming pared 0 bases from V and 2 bases from J, leaving 8 bases between. This CDR3 spans 15 amino acids. CDR3 sequence reads: CASSYSSRGNQPQHF. The CDR3 DNA follows: TGTGCCAGCAGTTACTCGTCAAGGGGCAATCAGCCCCAGCATTTT.

V is TRBV20-1 and J is TRBJ1-5, with D hard to call. Looked up from germline, CDR1 is DFQATT and CDR2 is SNEGSKA (reference sequence). The CDR3 is made up of 12 amino acids. Trimming stripped 6 bases from V and 1 base from J, with 7 bases between. DNA for the CDR3: TGCAGTGCCGCCGGCAGCAATCAGCCCCAGCATTTT. It is translated as CSAAGSNQPQHF.

The table lists this clonotype with a few counts. The gene calls are TRBV10-3 and TRBJ1-2; tentatively, D is TRBD1 (6 bases). The CDR3 runs 16 residues. Trimming pared 4 bases from V and 2 bases from J, leaving 17 bases between. Germline V CDR1 and CDR2: ENHRY, SYGVKD. The CDR3 DNA follows: TGTGCCATCAGTGGGGGTCTAAGGGACAAGAACTATGGCTACACCTTC. It yields the protein CAISGGLRDKNYGYTF.

The gene calls are TRBV5-1 and TRBJ1-1; D call uncertain. This CDR3 is built from 11 residues. CDR1 is SGHRS, CDR2 YFSETQ, per germline. V lost 5 bases and J 8 bases, leaving 10 bases between the germline ends. The chain's CDR3 is CASRFGLEAFF. The CDR3 bases are TGCGCCAGCAGGTTCGGGTTAGAAGCTTTCTTT.

This clonotype was observed at least ten times. The chain links TRBV7-9 to TRBJ2-7, with 10 nucleotides matching TRBD1. Germline V CDR1 and CDR2: SEHNR, FQNEAQ (reference sequence). Unmatched junction bases numbered 6, after V lost 4 bases and J lost 3 bases. The CDR3 sequence is 15 residues long. The chain's CDR3 is CASSSSGQGGYEQYF. The CDR3 nucleotides read TGTGCCAGCAGCTCATCCGGACAGGGGGGCTACGAGCAGTACTTC.